A selection of T cell receptor beta chains follows, all from one sample in a study of blood T cells in healthy people across ages. TCRdb re-derived calls from the 5' RACE reads in MiXCR, one entry per CDR3 protein. The sample consists of around 780,000 distinct CDR3 sequences, roughly three fifths of them appearing once. The sequenced sample was blood. These receptors were taken from a man in his forties in good health. Each CDR3 is given with its conserved first and last residue. A D gene is named only where the DNA matches it firmly. Expanded clones are given a class, and other clones once, few, many or no size at all.

abundance: -
d_gene: -
v_gene: TRBV14
j_gene: TRBJ2-7
CDR3nt: TGTGCCAGCAGCCAAAGCCGGGAGCACGAGCAGTACTTC
CDR3aa: CASSQSREHEQYF

abundance: -
d_gene: -
v_gene: TRBV12-3/TRBV12-4
j_gene: TRBJ2-4
CDR3nt: TGTGCCAGCAGTTTTTTGGGAACCCCTGGGGACATTCAGTACTTC
CDR3aa: CASSFLGTPGDIQYF

abundance: few
d_gene: -
v_gene: TRBV11-2
j_gene: TRBJ2-3
CDR3nt: TGTGCCAGCGGTCTAGAGAGCGGCCGATGGGATACGCAGTATTTT
CDR3aa: CASGLESGRWDTQYF

abundance: many
d_gene: TRBD1
v_gene: TRBV20-1
j_gene: TRBJ1-5
CDR3nt: TGCAGTGCTAGAGATGTACAGGGGGACAATCAGCCCCAGCATTTT
CDR3aa: CSARDVQGDNQPQHF

abundance: many
d_gene: TRBD2
v_gene: TRBV3-1
j_gene: TRBJ2-1
CDR3nt: TGTGCCAGCAGCCCAACTAGCGGGTTATCCTACAATGAGCAGTTCTTC
CDR3aa: CASSPTSGLSYNEQFF

abundance: few
d_gene: -
v_gene: TRBV12-3/TRBV12-4
j_gene: TRBJ2-7
CDR3nt: TGTGCCAGCAGTTTATTGGACACGTCCTACGAGCAGTACTTC
CDR3aa: CASSLLDTSYEQYF

abundance: -
d_gene: TRBD1
v_gene: TRBV12-3/TRBV12-4
j_gene: TRBJ2-5
CDR3nt: TGTGCCAGCAGCAACACAGGGGGAGAGACCCAGTACTTC
CDR3aa: CASSNTGGETQYF

abundance: -
d_gene: -
v_gene: TRBV5-1
j_gene: TRBJ2-7
CDR3nt: TGCGCCAGCAGTCGAGGTCTAGCAGAAAACGAGCAGTACTTC
CDR3aa: CASSRGLAENEQYF

abundance: -
d_gene: -
v_gene: TRBV6-5
j_gene: TRBJ2-6
CDR3nt: TGTGCCAGCGAGCGGGCTGGGGCCAACGTCCTGACTTTC
CDR3aa: CASERAGANVLTF

abundance: -
d_gene: -
v_gene: TRBV12-3/TRBV12-4
j_gene: TRBJ2-7
CDR3nt: TGTGCCAGTAGCCCCGGCATGTTCTACGAGCAGTACTTC
CDR3aa: CASSPGMFYEQYF

abundance: few
d_gene: -
v_gene: TRBV20-1
j_gene: TRBJ2-1
CDR3nt: TGCAGTGCTAGACTAATATACAATGAGCAGTTCTTC
CDR3aa: CSARLIYNEQFF

abundance: once
d_gene: -
v_gene: TRBV7-3
j_gene: TRBJ1-3
CDR3nt: TGTGCCAGCAGCTCCGGAGAAACTGGAAACACCATATATTTT
CDR3aa: CASSSGETGNTIYF

abundance: -
d_gene: TRBD2
v_gene: TRBV7-2
j_gene: TRBJ2-4
CDR3nt: TGTGCCAGCAGCCCAACTAGCGGGGGGATCATCCGAGGCATTCAGTACTTC
CDR3aa: CASSPTSGGIIRGIQYF

abundance: -
d_gene: -
v_gene: TRBV6-1
j_gene: TRBJ1-2
CDR3nt: TGTGCCAGCAGTGAAGGAACCGGCAGATCCCCTTATGGCTACACCTTC
CDR3aa: CASSEGTGRSPYGYTF

abundance: -
d_gene: -
v_gene: TRBV28
j_gene: TRBJ2-7
CDR3nt: TGTGCCAGCAGTTTCGTCTCAGCTTCCTACGAGCAGTACTTC
CDR3aa: CASSFVSASYEQYF

abundance: many
d_gene: -
v_gene: TRBV29-1
j_gene: TRBJ2-1
CDR3nt: TGCAGCGCAGGGGGGAATGAGCAGTTCTTC
CDR3aa: CSAGGNEQFF

abundance: -
d_gene: TRBD1
v_gene: TRBV28
j_gene: TRBJ2-5
CDR3nt: TGTGCCAGCAATACAGGGGGTGATGGGGAGACCCAGTACTTC
CDR3aa: CASNTGGDGETQYF

abundance: few
d_gene: -
v_gene: TRBV6-1
j_gene: TRBJ1-2
CDR3nt: TGTGCCAGCAGTGAAAGCCACTATGGCTACACCTTC
CDR3aa: CASSESHYGYTF

abundance: -
d_gene: -
v_gene: TRBV6-2/TRBV6-3
j_gene: TRBJ1-5
CDR3nt: TGTGCCAGCAGTACCCGACGGGGTCCCCAATTACAGCCCCAGCATTTT
CDR3aa: CASSTRRGPQLQPQHF

abundance: -
d_gene: -
v_gene: TRBV20-1
j_gene: TRBJ2-5
CDR3nt: TGCAGTGCTTACGACAGACGGAGGGCCGGGGGGACCCAGTACTTC
CDR3aa: CSAYDRRRAGGTQYF

abundance: -
d_gene: TRBD2
v_gene: TRBV7-3
j_gene: TRBJ2-3
CDR3nt: TGTGCCAGCAGATCCGGGACTAGCGGGGGGCGAGATACGCAGTATTTT
CDR3aa: CASRSGTSGGRDTQYF

abundance: -
d_gene: -
v_gene: TRBV6-1
j_gene: TRBJ1-1
CDR3nt: TGTGCCAGCACAAACTCGGCAGGGGTAAGCGGCACTGAAGCTTTCTTT
CDR3aa: CASTNSAGVSGTEAFF

abundance: -
d_gene: -
v_gene: TRBV9
j_gene: TRBJ1-5
CDR3nt: TGTGCCAGCAGCGTTGGGACAAGCAATCAGCCCCAGCATTTT
CDR3aa: CASSVGTSNQPQHF

abundance: -
d_gene: -
v_gene: TRBV15
j_gene: TRBJ2-7
CDR3nt: TGTGCCACCAGCGCTAGGGAAAGATTCGAGCAGTACTTC
CDR3aa: CATSARERFEQYF

abundance: -
d_gene: -
v_gene: TRBV20-1
j_gene: TRBJ2-5
CDR3nt: TGCAGTGCTAGACCCCCTAGATGGGGGGAGACCCAGTACTTC
CDR3aa: CSARPPRWGETQYF

abundance: -
d_gene: TRBD1
v_gene: TRBV7-3
j_gene: TRBJ1-6
CDR3nt: TGTGCCAGCAGCTCTTCGACAGGGACGGGCTCACCCCTCCACTTT
CDR3aa: CASSSSTGTGSPLHF

abundance: -
d_gene: TRBD2
v_gene: TRBV20-1
j_gene: TRBJ2-3
CDR3nt: TGCAGTGCCAGTGATCGAGAACTAGCGGGGGGGCCAGGCGATACGCAGTATTTT
CDR3aa: CSASDRELAGGPGDTQYF

abundance: -
d_gene: TRBD2
v_gene: TRBV4-2
j_gene: TRBJ2-5
CDR3nt: TGTGCCAGCAGCCAAGTGGGAGGGGAGACAGAGACCCAGTACTTC
CDR3aa: CASSQVGGETETQYF

abundance: -
d_gene: -
v_gene: TRBV14
j_gene: TRBJ2-4
CDR3nt: TGTGCCAGCAGCCAAGATCGGCGTCGAGACAATGAGCAGTACTTC
CDR3aa: CASSQDRRRDNEQYF

abundance: -
d_gene: -
v_gene: TRBV4-1
j_gene: TRBJ1-1
CDR3nt: TGCGCCAGCAGCCAAGATCCGGCCTTGGGCACTGAAGCTTTCTTT
CDR3aa: CASSQDPALGTEAFF

abundance: -
d_gene: -
v_gene: TRBV5-4
j_gene: TRBJ2-5
CDR3nt: TGTGCCAGCAGCTTGACAGGGCCCAAAGAGACCCAGTACTTC
CDR3aa: CASSLTGPKETQYF

abundance: -
d_gene: TRBD2
v_gene: TRBV6-5
j_gene: TRBJ2-3
CDR3nt: TGTGCCAGCAGTTACTCGACTAGCATAAGCACAGATACGCAGTATTTT
CDR3aa: CASSYSTSISTDTQYF

abundance: -
d_gene: -
v_gene: TRBV28
j_gene: TRBJ2-1
CDR3nt: TGTGCCAGCAGTTCTATCCATGAGCAGTTCTTC
CDR3aa: CASSSIHEQFF

abundance: -
d_gene: -
v_gene: TRBV18
j_gene: TRBJ1-2
CDR3nt: TGTGCCAGCTCAGACCAGGAGGGCTATGGCTACACCTTC
CDR3aa: CASSDQEGYGYTF

abundance: once
d_gene: -
v_gene: TRBV28
j_gene: TRBJ1-1
CDR3nt: TGTGCCAGCAGGGCCCGGCAGGGGACTCCGAACACTGAAGCTTTCTTT
CDR3aa: CASRARQGTPNTEAFF

abundance: -
d_gene: -
v_gene: TRBV14
j_gene: TRBJ1-6
CDR3nt: TGTGCCAGCAGCCCTAGAGTCCAGGGAGCACGCTCACCCCTCCACTTT
CDR3aa: CASSPRVQGARSPLHF

abundance: -
d_gene: TRBD2
v_gene: TRBV6-6
j_gene: TRBJ2-4
CDR3nt: TGTGCGACCCTCCTGGGGGGGAACATTCAGTACTTC
CDR3aa: CATLLGGNIQYF

abundance: -
d_gene: TRBD1
v_gene: TRBV10-3
j_gene: TRBJ1-1
CDR3nt: TGTGCCATCAGAAAATACAGGGGAGAGATCGGCACTGAAGCTTTCTTT
CDR3aa: CAIRKYRGEIGTEAFF

abundance: few
d_gene: -
v_gene: TRBV29-1
j_gene: TRBJ2-5
CDR3nt: TGCAGCGTTGTGGCTGGGTCCGAAGAGACCCAGTACTTC
CDR3aa: CSVVAGSEETQYF

abundance: -
d_gene: TRBD1
v_gene: TRBV29-1
j_gene: TRBJ1-1
CDR3nt: TGCAGCGTCAGCGACAGGGGTAGAACTGAAGCTTTCTTT
CDR3aa: CSVSDRGRTEAFF

abundance: -
d_gene: -
v_gene: TRBV12-3/TRBV12-4
j_gene: TRBJ1-4
CDR3nt: TGTGCCAGCAGTTCCTTAGGCTGGGCTGAAAAACTGTTTTTT
CDR3aa: CASSSLGWAEKLFF

abundance: -
d_gene: -
v_gene: TRBV7-9
j_gene: TRBJ2-5
CDR3nt: TGTGCAATACCCTCGGGGCGGTACCAAGAGACCCAGTACTTC
CDR3aa: CAIPSGRYQETQYF

abundance: -
d_gene: TRBD2
v_gene: TRBV27
j_gene: TRBJ2-5
CDR3nt: TGTGCCAGCAGTCCTCGACTAGCGGGGGGTAGTGAGACCCAGTACTTC
CDR3aa: CASSPRLAGGSETQYF

abundance: once
d_gene: -
v_gene: TRBV11-3
j_gene: TRBJ1-2
CDR3nt: TGTGCCAGCACCGCCTCGGAGGGGAGCGGTGGCTACACCTTC
CDR3aa: CASTASEGSGGYTF

abundance: many
d_gene: -
v_gene: TRBV25-1
j_gene: TRBJ2-4
CDR3nt: TGTGCCAGCAGTGAATGGTCCGAAAACATTCAGTACTTC
CDR3aa: CASSEWSENIQYF

abundance: many
d_gene: -
v_gene: TRBV12-3/TRBV12-4
j_gene: TRBJ2-5
CDR3nt: TGTGCCAGCAGTTTGGGGACTGAAGAGACCCAGTACTTC
CDR3aa: CASSLGTEETQYF

abundance: -
d_gene: -
v_gene: TRBV29-1
j_gene: TRBJ2-5
CDR3nt: TGCAGCGTGGCACGGGGGGCGAGAGAGACCCAGTACTTC
CDR3aa: CSVARGARETQYF

abundance: -
d_gene: -
v_gene: TRBV6-5
j_gene: TRBJ2-1
CDR3nt: TGTGCCAGCAGTCCCTCGACAGAATACAATGAGCAGTTCTTC
CDR3aa: CASSPSTEYNEQFF